This TCR beta chain is from a study of CD8+ T cells in alopecia areata. Study overall: Treated patients were given 5 to 10 mg oral tofacitinib twice daily. Dosing spanned 6 to 18 months on tofacitinib, then 6 months off drug. Overall study findings and caveats: Although TCR sharing was seen in mice, sharing across patients was less clear, possibly for HLA-related reasons. Especially in alopecia totalis/universalis, lesional scalp showed greater clonality than normal scalp did.

The authors extracted RNA and reverse transcribed it into cDNA as the sequencing template. Method: immunoSEQ multiplex PCR; TCRdb's copy keeps in-frame clones and lacks some. This sample has 160,000 or so clones, with around 55% found just once. The germline gives CDR1 LGHNA, CDR2 YSLEER. The CDR3 runs to 16 residues. Trimming removed 0 bases at V and 1 base at J, with 7 bases between. This clone has just a few counts. Its antigen is still unknown. The receptor's source is a human donor with alopecia areata. The starting material was CD8+ T cells sorted from blood, obtained at week 0. The rearrangement links TRBV4-3 to TRBJ2-6; the D is unclear. The CDR3 DNA reads as TGCGCCAGCAGCCAAGATTCCGCATCTGGGGCCAACGTCCTGACTTTC. Amino acid sequence: CASSQDSASGANVLTF.